This TCR beta chain was identified in a study of T-cell reconstitution after alpha-beta-depleted transplantation in children. General observations from the study: At around two months after transplant, the alpha-beta T cells were reportedly derived from several hundred expanded clones that came from non-depleted graft cells.

Library preparation (for TCRbeta) was performed with unique molecular identifiers. TCRdb re-called the PCR reads with MiXCR, one entry per CDR3 protein. The data contain 250,000 to 300,000 distinct CDR3 sequences, approximately 10% of them singletons. Trimming cost V 2 bases and J 2 bases; bases outside gene matches: 6. The CDR3 runs to 16 residues. The sample holds many counts of this clonotype. Its specificity is not known. The clonotype originates from a male patient between 2 and 10 years old who had a stem cell transplant for chronic granulomatous disease, so the T cells may come from the graft donor. The sample here was peripheral blood, taken 180 days after TCRalphabeta/CD19-depleted stem cell transplant. The chain carries TRBV12-3 or TRBV12-4 and TRBJ2-5, with 9 bases matching TRBD2. Here the CDR3 reads CASSLFLAGSQETQYF. The CDR3 nucleotides are TGTGCCAGCAGTTTATTCCTAGCGGGATCACAAGAGACCCAGTACTTC.